The 27 T cell receptor beta chains in this list originate from one sample, sequenced in a study of OX40 agonist ivuxolimab in advanced cancers. Here immunoSEQ multiplex PCR was the method, and the copy in TCRdb shows in-frame clones only, minus some. Of over 85,000 clones in the sample, around 85% were seen once. Sequences were derived from CD4+ or CD8+ T cells sorted from blood, sampled in a trial of the OX40 agonist ivuxolimab. The receptors were gathered from an adult with an advanced solid tumor such as melanoma, head and neck, liver or kidney cancer.

This sequence joins TRBV15 and TRBJ1-1; D gene uncertain. CDR3 size: 14 residues. Germline V gene sequence: CDR1 LNHNV, CDR2 YYDKDF (reference sequence). V shed 6 bases and J shed 1 base, with 12 bases lying between them. The CDR3 DNA sequence: TGTGCCACCAGTTCCATGAGATCGAACACTGAAGCTTTCTTT. It specifies CATSSMRSNTEAFF.

This clone was detected once. This chain uses TRBV27 with TRBJ1-6; unclear D gene. The CDR3 totals 18 residues. Germline values: CDR1 MNHEY, CDR2 SMNVEV (reference sequence). V lost 7 bases to trimming and J lost 2 bases, with 21 bases between them. The chain's CDR3 is CASTLYYSSEAYNSPLHF. CDR3 in DNA: TGTGCCAGCACCCTATATTACTCCTCCGAGGCCTATAATTCACCCCTCCACTTT.

CDR3 region: CASSFFSEETQYF. The CDR3 DNA sequence: TGTGCCAGCAGCTTCTTCTCAGAAGAGACCCAGTACTTC. V and J are TRBV11-2 and TRBJ2-5; no definite D call. The CDR3 contains 13 residues. The germline V gene encodes CDR1 SGHAT and CDR2 FQNNGV. Trimming removed 3 bases at V and 3 bases at J, with 8 bases between.

The chain has TRBV6-1 and TRBJ1-4; D not resolved. The CDR3 runs to 12 residues. CDR1 is MNHNS, CDR2 SASEGT, per germline. V was cut by 5 bases and J by 7 bases, with 8 bases left in between. The CDR3 loop is CASSPPGEKLFF. For the CDR3, the DNA is TGTGCCAGCAGTCCACCTGGTGAAAAACTGTTTTTT.

This CDR3 is CASSLAPGTDTQYF. The CDR3 coding sequence is TGTGCCAGCAGCTTAGCCCCAGGGACCGATACGCAGTATTTT. This rearrangement joins TRBV7-2 to TRBJ2-3; D is possibly TRBD1 or TRBD2 (5 bases each). The CDR3 spans 14 residues. Germline values: CDR1 SGHTA, CDR2 FQGNSA. The V and J ends lost 0 bases and 6 bases respectively, with 10 bases between them.

The rearrangement links TRBV10-2 to TRBJ2-7; a weak D match, TRBD2 (6 bases). The V end lost 2 bases, the J end lost 2 bases, and 10 bases lay between the germline ends. Germline V gene data show CDR1 as WSHSY and CDR2 as SAAADI. The length of the CDR3 is 14 residues. The CDR3 reads CASSEGGRPYEQYF. The CDR3 nucleotides read TGCGCCAGCAGTGAGGGGGGGAGGCCCTACGAGCAGTACTTC.

V usage is TRBV30 and J usage is TRBJ1-1; D is perhaps TRBD1 (6 bases). Germline V gene sequence: CDR1 GTSNPN, CDR2 SVGIG (reference sequence). V was trimmed by 3 bases and J by 3 bases, leaving 17 bases between them. There are 15 residues in the CDR3. CDR3 sequence (DNA): TGTGCCTGGAGATCCCCCAACAGGGATTACACTGAAGCTTTCTTT. Its protein product is CAWRSPNRDYTEAFF.

The V gene is TRBV27, the J gene TRBJ2-1, with a tentative D call TRBD2 (6 bases). The CDR3 totals 15 residues. Trimming stripped 8 bases from V and 5 bases from J, with 19 bases between. The germline gives CDR1 MNHEY, CDR2 SMNVEV (reference sequence). CDR3 coding DNA: TGTGCCAGCGGCCATGGGGGGAGTTTACACAATGAGCAGTTCTTC. It encodes CASGHGGSLHNEQFF.

This chain links TRBV9 with TRBJ2-1, with D perhaps TRBD2 (6 bases). CDR3 length: 14 amino acids. The ends were cut back, 4 bases at V and 5 bases at J, with 13 bases in the middle. Germline V gives CDR1 SGDLS, CDR2 YYNGEE. The CDR3 coding sequence is TGTGCCAGCAGCCTGGAGCGGGTTGACAATGAGCAGTTCTTC. Amino acids: CASSLERVDNEQFF.

CDR3 nucleotides: TGCAGCGCCCGGGGAGGGGTCCGACGGGACGCAGATACGCAGTATTTT. This sequence encodes CSARGGVRRDADTQYF. This chain connects TRBV29-1 to TRBJ2-3; 7 nucleotides agree with TRBD2. Looked up from germline, CDR1 is SQVTM and CDR2 is ANQGSEA. The CDR3 totals 16 residues. The trim removed 7 bases at V and 4 bases at J, leaving 17 bases unmatched.

V gene TRBV6-5 combines with J gene TRBJ2-5; D gene ambiguous. CDR1 is MNHEY, CDR2 SVGAGI, per germline. Trimming removed 6 bases at V and 6 bases at J, with 11 bases between. CDR3 length: 12 amino acids. This CDR3 is CASSPLGQTQYF. In DNA, the CDR3 is TGTGCCAGCAGCCCCCTCGGACAGACCCAGTACTTC.

The count of this clone is one. The chain couples TRBV30 to TRBJ1-5; D is uncertain. This CDR3 is built from 15 residues. Germline V lookup: CDR1 GTSNPN, CDR2 SVGIG (reference sequence). Trimming took 0 bases from V and 2 from J, leaving 11 bases between them. CDR3 DNA sequence: TGTGCCTGGAGTGTCAAACAGATGGGCAATCAGCCCCAGCATTTT. It is translated as CAWSVKQMGNQPQHF.

The J gene is TRBJ2-5, the V gene TRBV5-8, with D possibly TRBD1 on 5 matching bases. This CDR3 has 16 residues. Per the germline V gene, CDR1 is SGHTS and CDR2 is YDEGEE. Trimming stripped 0 bases from V and 1 base from J, with 13 bases between. The CDR3 is CASSLGVGAPQETQYF. The CDR3, as DNA: TGTGCCAGCAGCTTGGGGGTAGGGGCGCCCCAAGAGACCCAGTACTTC.

The V gene is TRBV28, the J gene TRBJ2-3; no firm D call. The CDR3 has 11 residues. From germline, CDR1 is MDHEN and CDR2 SYDVKM. Deletions cut 5 bases from V and 10 bases from J, with 10 bases between. As DNA, the CDR3 is TGTGCCAGCAGTGCCAGACCGCCGCAGTATTTT. It yields the protein CASSARPPQYF.

V is TRBV7-9 and J is TRBJ2-7; TRBD2 aligns across 8 bases. Germline values: CDR1 SEHNR, CDR2 FQNEAQ (reference sequence). Germline trimming cut 5 bases from V and 6 bases from J; bases unmatched to any gene: 3. The CDR3 extends over 12 amino acids. CDR3 coding DNA: TGTGCCAGCAGCGCGGGGGGCGGCGAGCAGTACTTC. It is translated as CASSAGGGEQYF.

The CDR3 region is CASSSQASEQPQHF. The DNA of the CDR3 is TGTGCCAGCAGCTCGCAGGCTTCGGAACAGCCCCAGCATTTT. The J gene is TRBJ1-5, the V gene TRBV7-2; unclear D gene. Trimming removed 4 bases at V and 7 bases at J, with 14 bases between. The CDR3 has 14 amino acids. CDR1 is SGHTA, CDR2 FQGNSA, per germline.

The V and J genes are TRBV27 and TRBJ2-7; no clear D. The CDR3 extends over 14 amino acids. Germline V gene sequence: CDR1 MNHEY, CDR2 SMNVEV (reference sequence). The V end lost 2 bases, the J end lost 0 bases, and 8 bases lay between the germline ends. In DNA form, the CDR3 reads TGTGCCAGCAGTTTACAGGAAAGCTCCTACGAGCAGTACTTC. Amino acids: CASSLQESSYEQYF.

This clone was found a few times. The chain employs TRBV15 and TRBJ1-5, with D uncertain. V lost 4 bases and J 5 bases, leaving 12 bases between the germline ends. Germline CDR1 and CDR2: LNHNV and YYDKDF (reference sequence). The CDR3 loop spans 14 amino acids. The chain's CDR3 is CATSNSGQYQPQHF. The DNA of the CDR3 is TGTGCCACCAGCAACTCCGGCCAGTATCAGCCCCAGCATTTT.

The gene calls are TRBV19 and TRBJ2-2; D is perhaps TRBD1 or TRBD2 (5 bases each). Per germline, CDR1 LNHDA and CDR2 SQIVND (reference sequence). The CDR3 is 14 residues long. V was trimmed by 7 bases and J by 4 bases, leaving 13 bases between them. This chain's CDR3 is CASTKSGSTGELFF. CDR3 DNA: TGTGCCAGTACTAAATCAGGGAGCACCGGGGAGCTGTTTTTT.

The chain combines TRBV19 with TRBJ2-1, with D perhaps TRBD2 (6 bases). V shed 3 bases and J shed 6 bases, with 15 bases lying between them. The germline gives CDR1 LNHDA, CDR2 SQIVND (reference sequence). CDR3 length: 15 amino acids. The CDR3 region is CASSMRRDSVNEQFF. The CDR3 coding sequence is TGTGCCAGTAGTATGAGGCGGGACTCAGTCAATGAGCAGTTCTTC.

The rearrangement uses TRBV11-2 and TRBJ2-3; TRBD2 matches 11 bases. In germline, CDR1 is SGHAT, CDR2 FQNNGV. The CDR3 runs 17 residues. Unmatched junction bases numbered 5, after V lost 1 base and J lost 2 bases. The CDR3 DNA reads TGTGCCAGCAGCTTAGCTCCGGGACTAGCGGTCACAGATACGCAGTATTTT. It codes for CASSLAPGLAVTDTQYF.

The chain recombines TRBV5-1 with TRBJ2-5; 7 bases agree with TRBD2. CDR1 SGHRS and CDR2 YFSETQ come from the germline V gene. This CDR3 region has 15 residues. With 3 bases clipped from V and 7 bases from J, the junction kept 12 bases outside the gene matches. The CDR3 loop is CASSSDGRSRGTQYF. DNA for the CDR3: TGCGCCAGCAGCTCGGACGGGAGGAGCCGGGGGACCCAGTACTTC.

The chain joins TRBV5-1 to TRBJ1-4; TRBD1 is a possible D gene (5 bases). CDR3 length equals 14 residues. Germline V gene lookup returns CDR1 SGHRS and CDR2 YFSETQ. Trimming stripped 1 base from V and 6 bases from J, with 10 bases between. The CDR3 sequence is CASSLSGPDEKLFF. The CDR3 nucleotides read TGCGCCAGCAGCTTGTCGGGGCCTGATGAAAAACTGTTTTTT.

The chain is built from TRBV7-2 and TRBJ2-7; D may match TRBD1 or TRBD2 (5 bases each). Between the trimmed V and J ends, which lost 3 bases and 3 bases, there was a span of 12 bases. CDR1 and CDR2 from the germline V gene are SGHTA and FQGNSA. This CDR3 has 14 residues. The CDR3 nucleotides read TGTGCCAGCAGCTTTCAGGGACCACTCTACGAGCAGTACTTC. Protein sequence: CASSFQGPLYEQYF.

The rearrangement joins TRBV19 to TRBJ1-5; D call uncertain. Per germline, CDR1 LNHDA and CDR2 SQIVND (reference sequence). Trimming shortened V by 2 bases and J by 7 bases, and 9 bases separated the two germline ends. This CDR3 is built from 13 residues. The DNA of the CDR3 is TGTGCCAGTAGTATAATGGGTCAGCAGCCCCAGCATTTT. Translation: CASSIMGQQPQHF.

This chain joins TRBV7-9 and TRBJ1-1; maybe TRBD1 (5 bases). CDR3 length: 15 residues. Trimming removed 0 bases at V and 1 base at J, with 9 bases between. CDR1 SEHNR and CDR2 FQNEAQ come from the germline V gene (reference sequence). The CDR3 DNA is TGTGCCAGCAGCTTAGCCTCAGGGAAGAACACTGAAGCTTTCTTT. It yields the protein CASSLASGKNTEAFF.

This chain connects TRBV19 to TRBJ1-3; D remains unclear. Germline CDR1 LNHDA, CDR2 SQIVND (reference sequence). The CDR3 consists of 14 residues. The V end was cut by 5 bases, the J end by 0 bases, with 8 bases between. This CDR3 is CASSPQSSGNTIYF. The CDR3 DNA is TGTGCCAGTAGTCCACAGAGCTCTGGAAACACCATATATTTT.